One sample yielded the 22 T cell receptor beta chains listed below, sequenced in a study of blood T cell repertoires in COVID-19. Some clones are missing from TCRdb's copy, which holds only in-frame ones; the method was immunoSEQ multiplex PCR. The sample lists 130,000 or so clones; approximately 71% were seen once. Sample: peripheral blood. All receptors derive from a human donor in a cohort sampled during active COVID-19.

The V call is TRBV5-1, the J call TRBJ1-4, with 12 bases lining up with TRBD1. The CDR3 totals 15 residues. CDR1 and CDR2 from the germline V gene are SGHRS and YFSETQ. Losses at the gene ends were 4 bases for V and 7 bases for J; bases not matched to a gene: 5. As DNA, the CDR3 is TGCGCCAGCAGCGGGGGGACAGGGGGCCGTGAAAAACTGTTTTTT. Its translation is CASSGGTGGREKLFF.

V gene TRBV28 combines with J gene TRBJ2-7, with 8 nucleotides matching TRBD2. From germline, CDR1 is MDHEN and CDR2 SYDVKM. V shed 4 bases, J shed 2 bases, and the junction held 7 bases outside the gene matches. The CDR3 runs to 15 residues. CDR3 residues: CASSSDGRATYEQYF. The CDR3 nucleotides are TGTGCCAGCAGTTCGGACGGGAGGGCTACCTACGAGCAGTACTTC. The variable domain in full, with the rest retrieved from reference TRBV28 and TRBJ2-7, is DVKVTQSSRYLVKRTGEKVFLECVQDMDHENMFWYRQDPGLGLRLIYFSYDVKMKEKGDIPEGYSVSREKKERFSLILESASTNQTSMYLCASSSDGRATYEQYFGPGTRLTVT.

V and J are TRBV28 and TRBJ1-5; TRBD1 is a possible D gene (6 bases). CDR3 length: 14 residues. The germline gives CDR1 MDHEN, CDR2 SYDVKM. Trimming removed 4 bases at V and 5 bases at J, with 12 bases between. CDR3 sequence reads: CASSSGGADQPQHF. The CDR3 DNA is TGTGCCAGCAGTTCTGGGGGCGCCGATCAGCCCCAGCATTTT.

The DNA of the CDR3 is TGTGCCAGCACCCTATCTTGGTCGCCCTATGGCTACACCTTC. Translating it yields CASTLSWSPYGYTF. V and J are TRBV9 and TRBJ1-2, with D unclear. The length of the CDR3 is 14 residues. Deletions cut 6 bases from V and 4 bases from J, with 16 bases between. Per germline, CDR1 SGDLS and CDR2 YYNGEE.

The CDR3 region has the DNA TGTGCCAGCAGGCCAAGACAGGGCTTGAGGGATGAAGCTTTCTTT. It translates to CASRPRQGLRDEAFF. The chain uses TRBV6-5 and TRBJ1-1; 7 bases are shared with TRBD1. The CDR3 is made up of 15 amino acids. The V and J ends lost 6 bases and 7 bases, in that order; junction bases with no gene match: 14. The V gene's germline CDR1 is MNHEY and CDR2 SVGAGI.

The chain recombines TRBV10-3 with TRBJ1-2; D unresolved. Germline V gene lookup returns CDR1 ENHRY and CDR2 SYGVKD. This CDR3 spans 16 amino acids. The V and J ends lost 0 bases and 6 bases respectively, with 17 bases between them. CDR3 protein: CAISESRVVGDHGYTF. In DNA, the CDR3 is TGTGCCATCAGTGAGTCCCGGGTTGTAGGAGACCATGGCTACACCTTC.

The chain carries TRBV5-1 and TRBJ1-1; perhaps TRBD1 as D (5 bases). The CDR3 covers 15 residues. Per germline, CDR1 SGHRS and CDR2 YFSETQ. Trimming removed 3 bases at V and 5 bases at J, with 17 bases between. CDR3 DNA sequence: TGCGCCAGCAGCTCCGGCAAAGACGGGGGAACTGAAGCTTTCTTT. Its protein is CASSSGKDGGTEAFF.

This clone appeared once. This chain connects TRBV24-1 to TRBJ1-2; 7 positions match TRBD1. Germline CDR1 reads KGHDR; CDR2 reads SFDVKD. Trimming took 10 bases from V and 5 from J; bases not matched to a gene: 18. The CDR3 covers 16 residues. CDR3 protein: CATRPQTGDGLYGYTF. The CDR3 nucleotides read TGTGCCACTAGACCACAAACAGGGGACGGCTTATATGGCTACACCTTC.

Comments on this clone: Other DNA variants within this sample encode the same CDR3. This chain joins TRBV5-1 and TRBJ1-1; a weak D match, TRBD1 (6 bases). Germline V gives CDR1 SGHRS, CDR2 YFSETQ. V lost 0 bases and J lost 5, with 11 bases in between. This CDR3 has 14 amino acids. DNA of the CDR3: TGCGCCAGCAGCTTGGAGGGGGTAGGAACTGAAGCTTTCTTT. Translated, it gives CASSLEGVGTEAFF. Variable domain in full (rest from reference TRBV5-1 and TRBJ1-1): KAGVTQTPRYLIKTRGQQVTLSCSPISGHRSVSWYQQTPGQGLQFLFEYFSETQRNKGNFPGRFSGRQFSNSRSEMNVSTLELGDSALYLCASSLEGVGTEAFFGQGTRLTVV.

The chain employs TRBV4-1 and TRBJ2-3; 11 bases are shared with TRBD2. The CDR3 consists of 18 residues. V was pared by 0 bases and J by 4 bases, with 9 bases of the junction left unmatched. The V gene's germline CDR1 is MGHRA and CDR2 YSYEKL. CDR3 loop: CASSQEGIAGGLPDTQYF. In nucleotides, the CDR3 is TGCGCCAGCAGCCAAGAAGGTATAGCGGGGGGGCTTCCAGATACGCAGTATTTT.

The CDR3 bases are TGTGCCAGCGGCTCGATCTTGAGCGAGCAGTACTTC. Translated, it gives CASGSILSEQYF. The chain recombines TRBV7-6 with TRBJ2-7; D gene unclear. The CDR3 is 12 residues long. CDR1 is SGHVS and CDR2 is FNYEAQ in the germline V gene. Between the trimmed V and J ends, which lost 8 bases and 6 bases, there was a span of 14 bases.

CDR3 DNA: TGTGCCATCAGTGACTCTGACAGGCTTAGGGAGCAGTACTTC. Translated: CAISDSDRLREQYF. The chain links TRBV10-3 to TRBJ2-7, with a weak D call TRBD1 (6 bases). Trimming pared 3 bases from V and 7 bases from J, leaving 16 bases between. The CDR3 contains 14 residues. Germline CDR1 ENHRY, CDR2 SYGVKD.

The V call is TRBV19, the J call TRBJ1-1; 10 bases align to TRBD1. The CDR3 sequence is 15 residues long. V shed 5 bases, J shed 6 bases, and the junction held 9 bases outside the gene matches. CDR1 is LNHDA and CDR2 is SQIVND in the germline V gene (reference sequence). The CDR3 sequence: CASSQTGGGYSEAFF. CDR3 sequence (DNA): TGTGCCAGTAGTCAGACAGGGGGCGGTTACTCTGAAGCTTTCTTT.

The V call is TRBV7-9, the J call TRBJ2-5, with D tentatively TRBD1 (6 bases). The length of the CDR3 is 16 residues. In germline, CDR1 is SEHNR, CDR2 FQNEAQ (reference sequence). Deletions cut 1 base from V and 0 bases from J, with 12 bases between. The CDR3 DNA sequence: TGTGCCAGCAGCTTAGGACAGGCACCGTACCAAGAGACCCAGTACTTC. Translating it yields CASSLGQAPYQETQYF.

This chain joins TRBV11-2 and TRBJ1-4; a possible D gene is TRBD1 (6 bases). The CDR3 is 18 amino acids. V was pared by 1 base and J by 0 bases, with 15 bases between. Germline CDR1 and CDR2: SGHAT and FQNNGV. The chain's CDR3 is CASSLVGARHPTNEKLFF. The CDR3 DNA reads as TGTGCCAGCAGCTTAGTGGGGGCGAGACACCCAACTAATGAAAAACTGTTTTTT.

This clone was seen just once. The chain carries TRBV14 and TRBJ2-5; 14 bases map to TRBD2. With 4 bases clipped from V and 4 bases from J, the junction kept 5 bases outside the gene matches. Germline loops: CDR1 SGHDN, CDR2 FVKESK. The CDR3 is made up of 16 amino acids. Written as DNA, the CDR3 is TGTGCCAGCAGCCCCGGACTAGCGGGAGGCGGAGAGACCCAGTACTTC. This gives the protein CASSPGLAGGGETQYF.

The rearrangement joins TRBV13 to TRBJ1-2; tentatively, D is TRBD1 (5 bases). Trimming shortened V by 6 bases and J by 5 bases, and 19 bases separated the two germline ends. This CDR3 is 15 amino acids long. CDR1 is PRHDT and CDR2 is FYEKMQ in the germline V gene (reference sequence). This CDR3 reads CASRGGTDLVYGYTF. The CDR3 DNA reads TGTGCCAGCAGGGGGGGTACGGACTTGGTTTATGGCTACACCTTC.

This clone has just one count. The CDR3 region is CSASRLAGETQYF. In nucleotides, the CDR3 is TGCAGTGCTAGTAGGCTAGCAGGAGAGACCCAGTACTTC. V gene TRBV20-1 combines with J gene TRBJ2-5, with D possibly matching TRBD2 (5 bases). This CDR3 contains 13 residues. Germline CDR1 DFQATT, CDR2 SNEGSKA (reference sequence). V was clipped by 3 bases and J by 4 bases, with 12 bases between them.

V and J are TRBV5-5 and TRBJ2-7; 7 nucleotides agree with TRBD1. In germline, CDR1 is SGHKS, CDR2 YYEKEE (reference sequence). The CDR3 length is 15 residues. V lost 4 bases to trimming and J lost 6 bases; unmatched junction nucleotides: 13. This CDR3 reads CASSRAGTDLGEQYF. The CDR3 bases are TGTGCCAGCAGCCGCGCCGGGACAGATCTCGGCGAGCAGTACTTC.

This chain joins TRBV20-1 and TRBJ1-1; possibly TRBD1 for D (6 bases). Trimming pared 5 bases from V and 6 bases from J, leaving 10 bases between. The CDR3 totals 11 residues. The germline V gene has CDR1 DFQATT and CDR2 SNEGSKA (reference sequence). CDR3 protein: CSAYREPEAFF. CDR3 nucleotides: TGCAGTGCTTACAGGGAACCTGAAGCTTTCTTT.

This chain joins TRBV4-1 and TRBJ1-6, with TRBD1 as a possible D gene (5 bases). The V gene's germline CDR1 is MGHRA and CDR2 YSYEKL. There are 16 residues in the CDR3. V was pared by 1 base and J by 7 bases, with 14 bases between. CDR3 sequence reads: CASSQAKLGANSPLHF. The CDR3 coding sequence is TGCGCCAGCAGCCAAGCGAAGTTAGGGGCAAATTCACCCCTCCACTTT.

The CDR3: CASSIGGIGETQYF. The DNA of the CDR3 is TGTGCCAGTAGTATAGGAGGGATAGGGGAGACCCAGTACTTC. The chain is built from TRBV19 and TRBJ2-5; possible D gene TRBD2, 5 bases. Germline V lookup: CDR1 LNHDA, CDR2 SQIVND (reference sequence). The CDR3 has 14 amino acids. Trimming took off 1 base at V and 5 bases at J, with 11 bases between the two ends.